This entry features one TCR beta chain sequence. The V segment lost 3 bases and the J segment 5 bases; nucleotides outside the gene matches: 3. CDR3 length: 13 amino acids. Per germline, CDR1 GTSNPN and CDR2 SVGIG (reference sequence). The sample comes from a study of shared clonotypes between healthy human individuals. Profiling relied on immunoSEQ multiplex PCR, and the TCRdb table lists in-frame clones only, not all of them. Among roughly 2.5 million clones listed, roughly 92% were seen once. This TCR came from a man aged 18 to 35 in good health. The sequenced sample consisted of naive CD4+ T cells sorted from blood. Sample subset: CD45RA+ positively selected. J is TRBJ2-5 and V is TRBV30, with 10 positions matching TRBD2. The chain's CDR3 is CAWRVSGGETQYF. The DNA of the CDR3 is TGTGCCTGGAGGGTTAGCGGGGGGGAGACCCAGTACTTC.